The next 18 T cell receptor beta chains were all read from a single sample in a study of blood T cells in healthy people across ages. The use of a sample-barcoded 5' primer and a J-beta primer mix characterized a second PCR of roughly 6 to 11 cycles. TCRdb itself ran the 5' RACE reads through MiXCR, one entry per CDR3 protein. The table has approximately 810,000 distinct CDR3 sequences, 25% to 30% seen once. The sequenced sample was blood. The origin of the receptors is a woman of 80 years or more in good health.

This clonotype was recorded at least ten times. This rearrangement joins TRBV6-5 to TRBJ2-3; D may be TRBD1 or TRBD2 (6 bases each). CDR1 and CDR2 from the germline V gene are MNHEY and SVGAGI. With 7 bases removed from V and 1 base from J, the gap between germline ends came to 9 bases. CDR3 size: 13 residues. The CDR3: CASKEGGTDTQYF. CDR3 DNA sequence: TGTGCCAGCAAGGAGGGGGGCACAGATACGCAGTATTTT.

Details on this clonotype: A read error may produce the germline difference seen at one junction end. This chain links TRBV25-1 with TRBJ2-2; unclear D gene. The CDR3 is 16 amino acids. Germline V gene data show CDR1 as MGHDK and CDR2 as SYGVNS. CDR3 sequence (DNA): TGTGCCAGCGGTGAGTCGAAGTTCGCGAACACCGGGGAGCTGTTTTTT. This sequence encodes CASGESKFANTGELFF.

This clonotype occurred a few times. The chain is built from TRBV6-2 or TRBV6-3 and TRBJ1-1; 10 nucleotides line up with TRBD1. This CDR3 contains 15 residues. Germline trimming cut 0 bases from V and 3 bases from J; bases unmatched to any gene: 1. The V gene's germline CDR1 is MNHEY and CDR2 SVGEGT. CDR3 bases: TGTGCCAGCAGTTACTCGGGACAGGGGCACACTGAAGCTTTCTTT. This codes for CASSYSGQGHTEAFF.

Ten or more counts support this clonotype. The chain uses TRBV7-2 and TRBJ2-3, with unresolved D. V lost 4 bases and J lost 1, with 12 bases in between. Germline CDR1 SGHTA, CDR2 FQGNSA. The CDR3 has 15 amino acids. The CDR3: CASSSSPGRTDTQYF. CDR3 in DNA: TGTGCCAGCAGCTCCTCCCCAGGTCGCACAGATACGCAGTATTTT.

This clonotype was counted at least ten times. The chain combines TRBV20-1 with TRBJ1-2; 7 bases agree with TRBD1. CDR3 length: 14 residues. V lost 3 bases to trimming and J lost 5 bases; unmatched junction nucleotides: 9. Germline CDR1 DFQATT, CDR2 SNEGSKA (reference sequence). CDR3 in DNA: TGCAGTGCTAGTGATACCAGGGGGGGATATGGCTACACCTTC. Its translation is CSASDTRGGYGYTF.

This clonotype was recorded many times. The rearrangement joins TRBV28 to TRBJ1-1, with D unclear. Looked up from germline, CDR1 is MDHEN and CDR2 is SYDVKM. The CDR3 totals 13 residues. Trimming pared 7 bases from V and 2 bases from J, leaving 11 bases between. Here the CDR3 DNA reads TGTGCCAGCATTACGACGGGTAACACTGAAGCTTTCTTT. This translates into CASITTGNTEAFF.

This clonotype was detected only a few times. This sequence joins TRBV15 and TRBJ1-4; D unclear. Trimming pared 0 bases from V and 0 bases from J, leaving 11 bases between. Looked up from germline, CDR1 is LNHNV and CDR2 is YYDKDF (reference sequence). CDR3 length: 17 amino acids. For the CDR3, the DNA is TGTGCCACCAGCAGAGATAGGGCGCGGGCAACTAATGAAAAACTGTTTTTT. Translation: CATSRDRARATNEKLFF.

The chain joins TRBV3-1 to TRBJ1-2; TRBD1 aligns across 8 bases. Trimming removed 4 bases from V and 7 bases from J; junction bases left unmatched: 5. Per germline, CDR1 LGHDT and CDR2 YNNKEL (reference sequence). The CDR3 is 13 residues long. CDR3 bases: TGTGCCAGCAGCCCAGGGGGCGCACCTGGCTACACCTTC. Translation gives CASSPGGAPGYTF.

This clonotype showed up many times. The gene calls are TRBV7-6 and TRBJ1-6, with TRBD1 identical over 7 bases. Trimming at V came to 1 base and at J to 6 bases, leaving 6 bases not matched to a gene. CDR3 length: 16 residues. CDR1 is SGHVS and CDR2 is FNYEAQ in the germline V gene. The CDR3 reads CASSLGGRDSNSPLHF. As DNA, the CDR3 is TGTGCCAGCAGCTTAGGGGGTCGGGACAGTAATTCACCCCTCCACTTT.

Comments on this clonotype: Possible read error: a much larger clone is one base away. The chain uses TRBV29-1 and TRBJ1-2; TRBD1 matches at 8 bases. CDR3 length: 12 residues. J lost 8 bases, V lost 7 bases, and 9 bases had no gene match. CDR1 and CDR2 (germline): SQVTM, ANQGSEA. In DNA, the CDR3 is TGCAGCGGGTCGACAGGGGATCGAGGCTACACCTTC. The encoded protein is CSGSTGDRGYTF.

This clonotype was picked up many times. The chain is built from TRBV4-3 and TRBJ1-2, with D uncertain. Trimming stripped 0 bases from V and 4 bases from J, with 3 bases between. This CDR3 spans 12 amino acids. CDR1 LGHNA and CDR2 YSLEER come from the germline V gene. CDR3 region: CASSQDFYGYTF. The CDR3 nucleotides are TGCGCCAGCAGCCAAGATTTCTATGGCTACACCTTC.

Remarks on this clonotype: It may be a read error: a sequence one base away is much more abundant. The chain links TRBV20-1 to TRBJ1-2; perhaps TRBD1 as D (5 bases). The CDR3 is 13 amino acids. Germline CDR1 DFQATT, CDR2 SNEGSKA (reference sequence). The V end was cut by 6 bases, the J end by 10 bases, with 21 bases between. The CDR3: CSAGEGGRGDYTF. CDR3 bases: TGCAGTGCCGGGGAGGGTGGAAGAGGGGACTACACCTTC.

Remarks on this clonotype: A single base separates this from a much larger clone, so it may be a read error. The genes are TRBV20-1 and TRBJ2-7; D may be TRBD1 (5 bases). Germline V CDR1 and CDR2: DFQATT, SNEGSKA (reference sequence). Trimming pared 5 bases from V and 7 bases from J, leaving 24 bases between. The CDR3 runs 15 residues. The CDR3 loop is CSAHHGAPLGNEQYF. In DNA form, the CDR3 reads TGCAGTGCTCACCATGGGGCCCCGCTGGGAAATGAGCAGTACTTC.

The table lists this clonotype with many counts. The DNA for the CDR3 is TGTGCCAGCAGTTACCGCCTTAGACAGGCGCGTAATTCACCCCTCCACTTT. Residues: CASSYRLRQARNSPLHF. The rearrangement joins TRBV6-5 to TRBJ1-6; possible D gene TRBD1, 6 bases. CDR3 length equals 17 residues. Germline CDR1 and CDR2: MNHEY and SVGAGI. Trimming removed 2 bases at V and 6 bases at J, with 17 bases between.

This chain joins TRBV7-2 and TRBJ1-1; the D gene is possibly TRBD1 (5 bases). Germline-derived CDR1 and CDR2 are SGHTA and FQGNSA. The CDR3 contains 13 residues. V lost 4 bases and J 4 bases, leaving 10 bases between the germline ends. The CDR3 nucleotides read TGTGCCAGCAGCTCGGGACGGACCACTGAAGCTTTCTTT. Protein product: CASSSGRTTEAFF.

CDR3 DNA: TGCAGTGCTAGCTACGGGACTAGAGGAGACTACGAGCAGTACTTC. Amino acids: CSASYGTRGDYEQYF. The V gene is TRBV20-1, the J gene TRBJ2-7; 8 bases map to TRBD2. Germline CDR1 is DFQATT and CDR2 is SNEGSKA (reference sequence). The CDR3 has 15 amino acids. V gave up 3 bases and J gave up 3 bases; unmatched junction bases: 10.

The chain uses TRBV20-1 and TRBJ2-1; D remains unclear. Germline values: CDR1 DFQATT, CDR2 SNEGSKA (reference sequence). The V end was cut by 6 bases, the J end by 7 bases, with 16 bases between. The CDR3 has 13 amino acids. The CDR3 bases are TGCAGTGCCATAGATCCGATTGGGAATGAGCAGTTCTTC. It is translated as CSAIDPIGNEQFF.

A few counts support this clonotype. This chain joins TRBV7-2 and TRBJ1-2, with D maybe TRBD1 (6 bases). V gave up 4 bases and J gave up 0 bases, with 15 bases separating them. Germline V gene lookup returns CDR1 SGHTA and CDR2 FQGNSA. This CDR3 contains 16 residues. CDR3 DNA sequence: TGTGCCAGCAGCTCAGAGGTATCAGGGGCTAACTATGGCTACACCTTC. It is translated as CASSSEVSGANYGYTF. Full variable domain (rest looked up from reference TRBV7-2 and TRBJ1-2): GAGVSQSPSNKVTEKGKDVELRCDPISGHTALYWYRQSLGQGLEFLIYFQGNSAPDKSGLPSDRFSAERTGGSVSTLTIQRTQQEDSAVYLCASSSEVSGANYGYTFGSGTRLTVV.